This T cell receptor (beta chain) was sequenced in a study of blood T cells in healthy people across ages. As to this clonotype: Its antigen is unidentified.

Findings of the study overall: In the absence of known donor CMV status, changes in expanded clonotypes were possibly confounded. Roughly linear age-related decline in beta diversity appeared, significant by age roughly 40.

The second PCR ran about 6 to 11 cycles with a sample-barcoded 5' primer and J-beta primers. One entry per CDR3 protein results from TCRdb running MiXCR on the 5' RACE reads. The table records about 830,000 distinct CDR3 sequences, approximately 65% of them present only once. The sequencing input was blood. The sequence derives from a man aged 30-40 years in good health.

The CDR3 protein is CSVPLADPQETQYF. The DNA of the CDR3 is TGCAGCGTCCCCCTAGCCGATCCTCAAGAGACCCAGTACTTC. The J gene is TRBJ2-5, the V gene TRBV29-1, with TRBD2 as a possible D gene (5 bases). Trimming pared 6 bases from V and 2 bases from J, leaving 16 bases between. The CDR3 loop spans 14 amino acids. Germline values: CDR1 SQVTM, CDR2 ANQGSEA.